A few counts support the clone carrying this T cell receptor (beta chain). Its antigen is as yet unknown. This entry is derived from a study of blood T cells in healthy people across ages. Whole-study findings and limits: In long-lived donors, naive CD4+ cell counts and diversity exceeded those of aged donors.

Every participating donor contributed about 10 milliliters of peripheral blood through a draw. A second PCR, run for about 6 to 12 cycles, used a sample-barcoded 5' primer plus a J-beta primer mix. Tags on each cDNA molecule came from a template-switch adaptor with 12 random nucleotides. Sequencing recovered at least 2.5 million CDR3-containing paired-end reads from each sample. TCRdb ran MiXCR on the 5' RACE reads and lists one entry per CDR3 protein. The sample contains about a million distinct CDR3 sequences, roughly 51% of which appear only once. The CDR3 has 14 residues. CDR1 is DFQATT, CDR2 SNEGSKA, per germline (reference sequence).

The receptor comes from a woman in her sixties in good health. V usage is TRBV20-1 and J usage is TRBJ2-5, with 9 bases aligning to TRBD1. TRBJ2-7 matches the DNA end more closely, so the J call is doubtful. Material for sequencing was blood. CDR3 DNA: TGCAGGCCCAGCCGGGGACAGGGACAGCACGAGCAGTACTTC. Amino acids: CRPSRGQGQHEQYF.